Listed below are T cell receptor beta chains from one sample, sequenced in a study of immune cell composition in non-small cell lung cancer. Sequencing was performed with immunoSEQ multiplex PCR; in TCRdb, only in-frame clones are kept and a portion is missing. There are about 940 clones in the sample; around four fifths occur only once, and around 10% lies in the top ten. The sample comprised lung tumor tissue. Receptors originate from a human donor with non-small cell lung cancer. CDR3s include the opening cysteine and the closing phenylalanine or tryptophan. The D gene is left open where the match is weak. Clone size is not always given. Where it is, it says once, few, many or a class for expanded clones.

d_gene	v_gene	j_gene	abundance	CDR3aa	CDR3nt
TRBD1	TRBV7-9	TRBJ1-3	NA	CASSSGQGGDTIYF	TGTGCCAGCAGCTCTGGACAGGGTGGAGACACCATATATTTT
NA	TRBV9	TRBJ2-3	NA	CASSVNRLLDTQYF	TGTGCCAGCAGCGTTAACCGCCTGCTGGATACGCAGTATTTT
NA	TRBV7-2	TRBJ2-1	once	CASSLWGSYNEQFF	TGTGCCAGCAGCTTATGGGGCTCCTACAATGAGCAGTTCTTC
NA	TRBV18	TRBJ2-5	NA	CASSPVGRETQYF	TGTGCCAGCTCACCGGTAGGTCGAGAGACCCAGTACTTC
NA	TRBV14	TRBJ1-3	NA	CASSPSGHSGNTIYF	TGTGCCAGCAGCCCTTCTGGCCACTCTGGAAACACCATATATTTT
TRBD1	TRBV9	TRBJ2-7	NA	CASSEVDRGVKYF	TGTGCCAGCAGCGAGGTCGACAGGGGAGTCAAGTACTTC
TRBD1	TRBV5-4	TRBJ2-5	NA	CASSQDRGQETQYF	TGTGCCAGCAGCCAGGACAGGGGGCAAGAGACCCAGTACTTC
NA	TRBV5-1	TRBJ1-6	few	CASSLVVGGDNSPLHF	TGCGCCAGCAGCTTGGTAGTAGGTGGGGATAATTCACCCCTCCACTTT
NA	TRBV7-3	TRBJ2-3	NA	CASSLRPPSTDTQYF	TGTGCCAGCAGCTTACGGCCCCCTAGCACAGATACGCAGTATTTT
NA	TRBV11-2	TRBJ1-3	NA	CASSFITHTGNTIYF	TGTGCCAGCAGCTTTATCACTCATACTGGAAACACCATATATTTT
NA	TRBV30	TRBJ2-5	NA	CAWSGAYRAQETQYF	TGTGCCTGGAGTGGGGCCTACAGGGCTCAAGAGACCCAGTACTTC
NA	TRBV5-4	TRBJ2-1	NA	CASSLDRYQNEQFF	TGTGCCAGCAGCCTTGACAGGTATCAAAATGAGCAGTTCTTC
TRBD1	TRBV5-1	TRBJ2-5	NA	CASSWGTGLQETQYF	TGCGCCAGCAGCTGGGGGACAGGGCTACAAGAGACCCAGTACTTC
NA	TRBV1	TRBJ2-2	NA	CTSSWGGRAGELFF	TGCACCAGCAGCTGGGGGGGGAGGGCCGGGGAGCTGTTTTTT
NA	TRBV25-1	TRBJ1-1	NA	CASRVNSEAFF	TGTGCCAGCAGGGTTAACAGCGAAGCTTTCTTT
TRBD1	TRBV28	TRBJ1-2	NA	CASSLSQGYGYTF	TGTGCCAGCAGTTTATCACAGGGGTATGGCTACACCTTC
TRBD2	TRBV2	TRBJ2-2	NA	CASRARGVNTGELFF	TGTGCCAGCAGAGCCCGGGGGGTGAACACCGGGGAGCTGTTTTTT
NA	TRBV5-1	TRBJ2-1	NA	CASSLKQPSSYNEQFF	TGCGCCAGCAGCTTGAAACAGCCGAGCTCCTACAATGAGCAGTTCTTC
NA	TRBV5-5	TRBJ1-1	once	CASSERQEMYIMNTEAFF	TGTGCCAGCAGCGAGCGACAGGAAATGTATATTATGAACACTGAAGCTTTCTTT
NA	TRBV10-3	TRBJ1-2	NA	CAIGRDDYGYTF	TGTGCCATCGGTAGGGACGACTATGGCTACACCTTC
TRBD1	TRBV27	TRBJ2-5	once	CASKARDSPYQETQYF	TGTGCCAGCAAGGCCCGGGACAGCCCGTACCAAGAGACCCAGTACTTC
NA	TRBV30	TRBJ2-5	NA	CAWSNGGFRETQYF	TGTGCCTGGAGCAACGGGGGATTCCGAGAGACCCAGTACTTC
NA	TRBV28	TRBJ2-1	NA	CASSTPGRTGEQFF	TGTGCCAGCAGTACCCCGGGGAGAACCGGTGAGCAGTTCTTC
NA	TRBV4-2	TRBJ1-5	NA	CASSQGSGGGNQPQHF	TGTGCCAGCAGCCAAGGATCGGGGGGCGGCAATCAGCCCCAGCATTTT
NA	TRBV5-4	TRBJ2-7	NA	CASSPGQYEQYF	TGTGCCAGCAGCCCAGGACAGTACGAGCAGTACTTC
NA	TRBV5-6	TRBJ2-5	NA	CASSLGPDTKETQYF	TGTGCCAGCAGCTTGGGCCCGGACACGAAAGAGACCCAGTACTTC
TRBD1	TRBV7-3	TRBJ2-2	NA	CASSLIGTGGSTGELFF	TGTGCCAGCAGCTTAATTGGGACAGGGGGTTCCACCGGGGAGCTGTTTTTT
NA	TRBV7-9	TRBJ1-1	few	CASSGIEAFF	TGTGCCAGCAGCGGGATTGAAGCTTTCTTT
NA	TRBV11-3	TRBJ1-1	NA	CASSLAGNTEAFF	TGTGCCAGCAGCTTAGCCGGGAACACTGAAGCTTTCTTT
TRBD1	TRBV7-2	TRBJ2-7	once	CASHRGQGPGEQYF	TGTGCCAGCCATCGGGGACAGGGGCCAGGTGAGCAGTACTTC
NA	TRBV6-5	TRBJ1-6	few	CASSQGEYNSPLHF	TGTGCCAGCAGTCAAGGGGAGTATAATTCACCCCTCCACTTT
NA	TRBV5-6	TRBJ1-4	once	CASTHRFNEKLFF	TGTGCCAGCACGCATCGGTTTAATGAAAAACTGTTTTTT
NA	TRBV9	TRBJ1-1	NA	CASSVDGNTEAFF	TGTGCCAGCAGCGTCGACGGGAACACTGAAGCTTTCTTT
NA	TRBV13	TRBJ1-2	NA	CASSLGPAALYGYTF	TGTGCCAGCAGCTTGGGACCGGCTGCATTGTATGGCTACACCTTC
NA	TRBV6-5	TRBJ2-5	NA	CASSGTFQETQYF	TGTGCCAGCAGTGGGACGTTCCAAGAGACCCAGTACTTC
NA	TRBV6-1	TRBJ1-2	NA	CASRGDRSYGYTF	TGTGCCAGCCGTGGCGACAGGTCCTATGGCTACACCTTC
NA	TRBV7-9	TRBJ2-7	NA	CASSLNGYEQYF	TGTGCCAGCAGCTTAAACGGGTACGAGCAGTACTTC
NA	TRBV18	TRBJ2-3	NA	CASSPYEGTDTQYF	TGTGCCAGCTCACCATATGAAGGCACAGATACGCAGTATTTT
NA	TRBV6-5	TRBJ2-1	NA	CASSQLSHGPRGQFF	TGTGCCAGCAGTCAACTCTCACACGGGCCTCGCGGGCAGTTCTTC
TRBD2	TRBV29-1	TRBJ2-1	NA	CSVEDLSGGAYNEQFF	TGCAGCGTTGAAGATCTGAGCGGGGGGGCCTACAATGAGCAGTTCTTC